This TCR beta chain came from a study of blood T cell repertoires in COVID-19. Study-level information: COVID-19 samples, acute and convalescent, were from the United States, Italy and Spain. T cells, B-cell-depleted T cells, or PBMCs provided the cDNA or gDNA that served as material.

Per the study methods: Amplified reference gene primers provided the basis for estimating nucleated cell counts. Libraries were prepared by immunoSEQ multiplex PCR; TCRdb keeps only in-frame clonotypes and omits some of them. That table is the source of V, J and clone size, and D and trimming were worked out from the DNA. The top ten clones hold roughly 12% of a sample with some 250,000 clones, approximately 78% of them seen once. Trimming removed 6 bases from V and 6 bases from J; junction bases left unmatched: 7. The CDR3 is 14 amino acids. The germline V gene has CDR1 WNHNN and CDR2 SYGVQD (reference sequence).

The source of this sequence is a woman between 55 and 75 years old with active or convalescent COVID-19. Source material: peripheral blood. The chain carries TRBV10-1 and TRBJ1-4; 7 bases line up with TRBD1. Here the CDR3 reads CASSQGEGYEKLFF. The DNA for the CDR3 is TGCGCCAGCAGCCAGGGGGAAGGATATGAAAAACTGTTTTTT.